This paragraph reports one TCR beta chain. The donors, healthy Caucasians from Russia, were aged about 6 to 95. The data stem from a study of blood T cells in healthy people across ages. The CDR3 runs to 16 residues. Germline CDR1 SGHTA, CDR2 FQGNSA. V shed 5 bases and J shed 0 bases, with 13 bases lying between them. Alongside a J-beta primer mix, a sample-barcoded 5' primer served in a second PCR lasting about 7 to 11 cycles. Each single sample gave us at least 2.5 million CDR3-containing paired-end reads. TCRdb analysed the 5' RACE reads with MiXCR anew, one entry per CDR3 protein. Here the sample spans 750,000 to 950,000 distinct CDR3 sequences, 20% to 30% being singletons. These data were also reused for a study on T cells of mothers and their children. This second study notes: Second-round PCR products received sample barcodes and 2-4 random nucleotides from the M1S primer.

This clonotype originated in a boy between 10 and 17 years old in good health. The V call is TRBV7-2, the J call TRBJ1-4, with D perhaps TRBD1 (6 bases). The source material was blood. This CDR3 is CASSPQTGATNEKLFF. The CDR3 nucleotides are TGTGCCAGCAGCCCTCAGACAGGAGCAACTAATGAAAAACTGTTTTTT.